The entry below gives a single T cell receptor (beta chain) sequence along with its context. What it binds is unknown. The same CDR3 arises from other DNA sequences in this sample as well. TCRdb's table, derived via immunoSEQ multiplex PCR, lists solely in-frame clones and lacks some. This sample carries more than 9,500 clones, approximately 85% of them seen once, and the ten largest clones take 0.45% to 0.6%. The CDR3 has 15 residues. Germline values: CDR1 KGHSH, CDR2 LQKENI. V shed 3 bases, J shed 3 bases, and the junction held 1 base outside the gene matches. The sample belongs to a study of monozygotic twins with cystic fibrosis. Study-wide context: Libraries were built from 2.5 to 3.5 micrograms of fragmented DNA using around 14 PCR cycles.

Overall study results and limits: J usage was most co-twin-similar in 8 of 16 pairs, V in 13. Nucleotide-identical clonotype sharing was significantly higher within monozygotic CF twin pairs than between unrelated CF individuals.

This chain uses TRBV18 with TRBJ2-7; 14 nucleotides match TRBD2. The sample consisted of blood. The source of this sequence is a man between 18 and 29 years old with cystic fibrosis. CDR3 loop: CASSPGTSGSYEQYF. CDR3 sequence (DNA): TGTGCCAGCTCACCCGGGACTAGCGGGAGCTACGAGCAGTACTTC.